These 31 T cell receptor beta chains were all obtained from the same sample, sequenced in a study of shared clonotypes between healthy human individuals. This table comes from immunoSEQ multiplex PCR, and its TCRdb copy is limited to in-frame clones, with some not included. The table shows about 2 million clones, with over 85% occurring only once. Specimen: naive CD4+ T cells sorted from blood. Specified subset: CD45RA+ positively selected. These receptors all come from a man younger than 30 in good health.

The chain links TRBV5-1 to TRBJ1-1; 12 bases fit TRBD1. Germline V gene sequence: CDR1 SGHRS, CDR2 YFSETQ. Losses at the gene ends were 7 bases for V and 1 base for J; bases not matched to a gene: 2. The CDR3 contains 14 residues. The CDR3 coding sequence is TGCGCCAGCGGGACAGGGGGCGGGAACACTGAAGCTTTCTTT. It yields the protein CASGTGGGNTEAFF. Together with reference TRBV5-1 and TRBJ1-1, the CDR3 gives the full variable domain: KAGVTQTPRYLIKTRGQQVTLSCSPISGHRSVSWYQQTPGQGLQFLFEYFSETQRNKGNFPGRFSGRQFSNSRSEMNVSTLELGDSALYLCASGTGGGNTEAFFGQGTRLTVV.

This sequence joins TRBV2 and TRBJ1-1; 8 bases are shared with TRBD1. This CDR3 comprises 14 residues. Germline V CDR1 and CDR2: SNHLY, FYNNEI. V was pared by 8 bases and J by 1 base, with 6 bases of the junction left unmatched. The CDR3 nucleotides are TGTGCCAGCGGGGGGACAGGAAAGAACACTGAAGCTTTCTTT. It codes for CASGGTGKNTEAFF.

The rearrangement links TRBV5-6 to TRBJ1-5; D is undetermined. This CDR3 has 13 residues. Germline CDR1 and CDR2: SGHDT and YYEEEE. V lost 0 bases and J 3 bases, leaving 4 bases between the germline ends. The CDR3: CASSLAHNQPQHF. The CDR3 DNA follows: TGTGCCAGCAGCTTGGCCCACAATCAGCCCCAGCATTTT.

This clone was seen a single time. The V gene is TRBV5-6, the J gene TRBJ2-5, with a weak D call TRBD1 (6 bases). The V gene lost 4 bases and the J gene lost 2 bases, with 9 bases spanning the gap. CDR3 length equals 13 residues. Germline CDR1 reads SGHDT; CDR2 reads YYEEEE. The CDR3 here is CASSPDRQETQYF. As DNA, the CDR3 is TGTGCCAGCAGCCCCGACAGGCAAGAGACCCAGTACTTC.

The J gene is TRBJ1-6, the V gene TRBV9; D is possibly TRBD1 (6 bases). Germline-derived CDR1 and CDR2 are SGDLS and YYNGEE. The CDR3 is 16 residues long. V was clipped by 3 bases and J by 10 bases, with 20 bases between them. In nucleotides, the CDR3 is TGTGCCAGCAGCGCCGAGGGGGAGGTCCGGCGGTCACCCCTCCACTTT. It is translated as CASSAEGEVRRSPLHF.

This clone was observed once. V and J are TRBV21-1 and TRBJ2-7. TRBV21-1 is recorded as a pseudogene. This CDR3 spans 16 amino acids. CDR3 nucleotides: TGTGCCAGCAGCACGAAAAGGACGGGGCTTGGATACGAGCAGTACTTC. The encoded protein is CASSTKRTGLGYEQYF.

The chain employs TRBV25-1 and TRBJ1-2; 10 bases map to TRBD1. Germline assignment: CDR1 MGHDK and CDR2 SYGVNS. The CDR3 is 12 residues long. Trimming took 7 bases from V and 8 from J; bases not matched to a gene: 4. The chain's CDR3 is CASTGQGVGYTF. DNA for the CDR3: TGTGCCAGCACTGGACAGGGGGTAGGCTACACCTTC.

This chain joins TRBV30 and TRBJ1-4, with 7 bases that match TRBD1. V shed 3 bases and J 2 bases; nucleotides not matched to a gene: 6. This CDR3 is built from 15 residues. Germline-derived CDR1 and CDR2 are GTSNPN and SVGIG (reference sequence). As DNA, the CDR3 is TGTGCCTGGAGGCTCACAGGGGAGACTAATGAAAAACTGTTTTTT. Protein product: CAWRLTGETNEKLFF. Drawing the rest from reference TRBV30 and TRBJ1-4, the complete variable domain is SQTIHQWPATLVQPVGSPLSLECTVEGTSNPNLYWYRQAAGRGLQLLFYSVGIGQISSEVPQNLSASRPQDRQFILSSKKLLLSDSGFYLCAWRLTGETNEKLFFGSGTQLSVL.

The sample holds one count of this clone. The rearrangement uses TRBV29-1 and TRBJ2-2; possible D gene TRBD2, 5 bases. Trimming pared 2 bases from V and 6 bases from J, leaving 13 bases between. CDR1 is SQVTM and CDR2 is ANQGSEA in the germline V gene. This CDR3 region has 14 residues. CDR3 residues: CSVEIVGSAGELFF. CDR3 DNA: TGCAGCGTTGAAATAGTGGGGAGCGCCGGGGAGCTGTTTTTT.

V is TRBV11-2 and J is TRBJ1-3, with D hard to call. Looked up from germline, CDR1 is SGHAT and CDR2 is FQNNGV. This CDR3 contains 12 residues. Trimming took 5 bases from V and 4 from J, leaving 6 bases between them. In DNA, the CDR3 is TGTGCCAGCAGCCGGACCGGAAACACCATATATTTT. Encoded protein: CASSRTGNTIYF.

The genes are TRBV30 and TRBJ1-4; 8 bases align to TRBD1. Germline CDR1 reads GTSNPN; CDR2 reads SVGIG (reference sequence). The CDR3 loop spans 15 amino acids. With 0 bases clipped from V and 4 bases from J, the junction kept 4 bases outside the gene matches. DNA of the CDR3: TGTGCCTGGAGTGTCGGGGGACAGGTTAATGAAAAACTGTTTTTT. Translated, it gives CAWSVGGQVNEKLFF.

V and J are TRBV5-1 and TRBJ2-1; TRBD2 aligns across 7 bases. V lost 7 bases, J lost 0 bases, and 7 bases stayed unmatched. The V gene's germline CDR1 is SGHRS and CDR2 YFSETQ. The CDR3 covers 15 residues. The CDR3 DNA sequence: TGCGCCAGCTTCAGCGGGGACCGCTCCTACAATGAGCAGTTCTTC. It specifies CASFSGDRSYNEQFF.

The gene calls are TRBV6-5 and TRBJ2-7; D gene uncertain. CDR3 size: 13 residues. With 8 bases removed from V and 0 bases from J, the gap between germline ends came to 11 bases. Germline V CDR1 and CDR2: MNHEY, SVGAGI. The CDR3 is CASARQSSYEQYF. The CDR3 bases are TGTGCCAGCGCCCGGCAGAGCTCCTACGAGCAGTACTTC.

The CDR3 coding sequence is TGTGCCAGCAGCTTAGAAAGATACGGGCCGGCTTTCTTT. It codes for CASSLERYGPAFF. The V and J genes are TRBV7-8 and TRBJ1-1, with D unclear. The CDR3 contains 13 residues. With 1 base removed from V and 11 bases from J, the gap between germline ends came to 14 bases. The germline CDR1 and CDR2 sequences are SGHVS and FQNEAQ.

This chain uses TRBV18 with TRBJ2-7; TRBD1 aligns across 11 bases. Unmatched junction bases numbered 5, after V lost 1 base and J lost 3 bases. The CDR3 runs to 16 residues. Germline V gives CDR1 KGHSH, CDR2 LQKENI. The CDR3 sequence: CASSPLGTGGIYEQYF. As DNA, the CDR3 is TGTGCCAGCTCACCACTAGGGACAGGGGGGATCTACGAGCAGTACTTC.

The chain carries TRBV5-1 and TRBJ2-7; 7 nucleotides match TRBD2. The CDR3 consists of 14 residues. V dropped 0 bases and J dropped 3; count of bases not matched to a gene: 3. Germline values: CDR1 SGHRS, CDR2 YFSETQ. This CDR3 reads CASSLDWGGYEQYF. CDR3 nucleotides: TGCGCCAGCAGCTTGGATTGGGGGGGCTACGAGCAGTACTTC.

The chain recombines TRBV29-1 with TRBJ2-1, with unresolved D. Per germline, CDR1 SQVTM and CDR2 ANQGSEA. Trimming shortened V by 4 bases and J by 6 bases, and 10 bases separated the two germline ends. The CDR3 is 12 residues long. The CDR3 reads CSVAGYPNEQFF. CDR3 nucleotides: TGCAGCGTTGCTGGCTACCCCAATGAGCAGTTCTTC.

This rearrangement joins TRBV19 to TRBJ2-7; perhaps TRBD2 as D (5 bases). The CDR3 totals 11 residues. CDR1 and CDR2 (germline): LNHDA, SQIVND (reference sequence). Trimming removed 10 bases from V and 6 bases from J, with 13 bases in between. CDR3 DNA: TGTGCCACTCACTCTAGCAGCGAGCAGTACTTC. Translated: CATHSSSEQYF.

This chain joins TRBV6-6 and TRBJ2-3, with 8 bases that match TRBD2. Germline V lookup: CDR1 MNHNY, CDR2 SVGAGI (reference sequence). This CDR3 region has 15 residues. V was clipped by 2 bases and J by 3 bases; unmatched bases: 4. The CDR3 DNA reads TGTGCCAGCAGTTACCTCAGCGGGAGTACAGATACGCAGTATTTT. Translated, it gives CASSYLSGSTDTQYF.

The chain is built from TRBV28 and TRBJ1-2, with no clear D. The germline gives CDR1 MDHEN, CDR2 SYDVKM. This CDR3 comprises 13 residues. The V and J ends lost 6 bases and 2 bases respectively, with 10 bases between them. The CDR3 region has the DNA TGTGCCAGCAGAAAAACACCAAACTATGGCTACACCTTC. Translated, it gives CASRKTPNYGYTF.

The rearrangement joins TRBV2 to TRBJ1-1; a possible D gene is TRBD1 (5 bases). The CDR3 has 14 amino acids. CDR1 SNHLY and CDR2 FYNNEI come from the germline V gene. V gave up 2 bases and J gave up 6 bases, with 13 bases separating them. The CDR3 nucleotides read TGTGCCAGCAGTGAAATCGGGGGTGGTTCTGAAGCTTTCTTT. It encodes CASSEIGGGSEAFF.

This clone was counted a single time. This chain uses TRBV7-9 with TRBJ2-7; D unresolved. The CDR3 runs 11 residues. CDR1 is SEHNR, CDR2 FQNEAQ, per germline (reference sequence). The germline V and J ends were trimmed by 4 bases and 7 bases, with 8 bases remaining between them. CDR3 amino acids: CASSSSQEQYF. The CDR3 coding sequence is TGTGCCAGCAGCTCCTCACAGGAGCAGTACTTC. Combining the CDR3 with reference TRBV7-9 and TRBJ2-7 gives the whole variable domain DTGVSQNPRHKITKRGQNVTFRCDPISEHNRLYWYRQTLGQGPEFLTYFQNEAQLEKSRLLSDRFSAERPKGSFSTLEIQRTEQGDSAMYLCASSSSQEQYFGPGTRLTVT.

V usage is TRBV10-3 and J usage is TRBJ1-1; no clear D. Germline CDR1 is ENHRY and CDR2 is SYGVKD. This CDR3 region has 15 residues. The V end lost 7 bases, the J end lost 3 bases, and 18 bases lay between the germline ends. CDR3 amino acids: CAIKPVHTADTEAFF. CDR3 sequence (DNA): TGTGCCATCAAGCCGGTACACACGGCAGACACTGAAGCTTTCTTT.

On this clone: Different DNA sequences within this sample yield the same CDR3. The J gene is TRBJ2-2, the V gene TRBV7-3; D is uncertain. V gave up 2 bases and J gave up 2 bases, with 6 bases separating them. The CDR3 is 14 amino acids. CDR1 is SGHTA and CDR2 is FQGTGA in the germline V gene. The CDR3 reads CASSLAGNTGELFF. DNA for the CDR3: TGTGCCAGCAGCTTAGCCGGTAACACCGGGGAGCTGTTTTTT.

The chain employs TRBV4-3 and TRBJ2-1; 9 bases align to TRBD2. Germline trimming cut 4 bases from V and 7 bases from J; bases unmatched to any gene: 11. CDR1 LGHNA and CDR2 YSLEER come from the germline V gene. The length of the CDR3 is 16 residues. The CDR3 region is CASSPQRPSGVNEQFF. The CDR3 region has the DNA TGCGCCAGCAGCCCCCAGAGGCCTAGCGGGGTGAATGAGCAGTTCTTC.

In this sample, this clone turned up once. V is TRBV19 and J is TRBJ2-7; TRBD2 is a possible D gene (6 bases). V was shortened by 0 bases and J by 0 bases, with 15 bases between the two germline ends. This CDR3 has 17 residues. Per the germline V gene, CDR1 is LNHDA and CDR2 is SQIVND (reference sequence). The CDR3 reads CASSIDRGLRSSYEQYF. The CDR3 DNA reads as TGTGCCAGTAGTATAGACCGGGGACTCAGGAGCTCCTACGAGCAGTACTTC.

V gene TRBV2 combines with J gene TRBJ1-2; D unclear. In germline, CDR1 is SNHLY, CDR2 FYNNEI. The CDR3 has 12 amino acids. V gave up 7 bases and J gave up 3 bases, with 9 bases separating them. The CDR3: CASIWQDYGYTF. CDR3 sequence (DNA): TGTGCCAGCATCTGGCAGGACTATGGCTACACCTTC.

The rearrangement links TRBV5-1 to TRBJ2-7; the match to TRBD1 covers 7 bases. V trimming: 4 bases; J trimming: 4 bases; junction bases outside the gene matches: 8. Germline-derived CDR1 and CDR2 are SGHRS and YFSETQ. This CDR3 contains 14 residues. CDR3 bases: TGCGCCAGCAGCGCACAGGGGTCTCAGTACGAGCAGTACTTC. It is translated as CASSAQGSQYEQYF.

Notes on this clone: Sequence at one end of the junction differs from germline and may be a read error. V and J are TRBV10-2 and TRBJ2-7; 16 positions agree with TRBD2. This CDR3 contains 16 residues. The germline V gene encodes CDR1 WSHSY and CDR2 SAAADI. CDR3 region: CASRGLAGGPSHEQYF. DNA for the CDR3: TGCGCCAGCAGGGGACTAGCGGGAGGGCCCTCCCACGAGCAGTACTTC.

This clone was seen a single time. The V gene is TRBV30, the J gene TRBJ2-4; D is uncertain. CDR3 size: 12 residues. Between the trimmed V and J ends, which lost 5 bases and 8 bases, there was a span of 13 bases. The germline CDR1 and CDR2 sequences are GTSNPN and SVGIG (reference sequence). The CDR3 loop reads CAWGLIRDIQYF. Here the CDR3 DNA reads TGTGCCTGGGGCCTTATTCGGGACATTCAGTACTTC.

A remark on this clone: This same CDR3 is encoded by further DNA sequences in the sample. The chain recombines TRBV18 with TRBJ1-1; 8 bases match TRBD1. V lost 3 bases to trimming and J lost 6 bases; unmatched junction nucleotides: 3. Germline V gene sequence: CDR1 KGHSH, CDR2 LQKENI. The CDR3 covers 13 residues. The CDR3 DNA reads TGTGCCAGCTCACCTGCAGGGGGCCCTGAAGCTTTCTTT. Protein: CASSPAGGPEAFF.